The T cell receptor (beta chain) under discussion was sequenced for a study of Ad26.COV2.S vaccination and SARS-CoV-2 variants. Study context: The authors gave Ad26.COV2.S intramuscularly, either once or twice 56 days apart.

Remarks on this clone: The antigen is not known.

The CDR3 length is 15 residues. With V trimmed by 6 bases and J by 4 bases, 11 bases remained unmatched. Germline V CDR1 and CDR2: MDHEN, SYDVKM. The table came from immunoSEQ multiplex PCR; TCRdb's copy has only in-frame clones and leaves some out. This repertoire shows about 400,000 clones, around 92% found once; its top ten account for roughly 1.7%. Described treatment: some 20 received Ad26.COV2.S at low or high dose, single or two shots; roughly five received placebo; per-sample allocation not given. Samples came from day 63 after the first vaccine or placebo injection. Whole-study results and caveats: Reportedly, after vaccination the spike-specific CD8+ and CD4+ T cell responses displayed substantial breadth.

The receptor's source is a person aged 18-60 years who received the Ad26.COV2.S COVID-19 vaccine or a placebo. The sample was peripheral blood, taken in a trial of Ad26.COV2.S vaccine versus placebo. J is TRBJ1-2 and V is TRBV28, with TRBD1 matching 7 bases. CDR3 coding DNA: TGTGCCAGCAGGGACCCAGGACAGGTATTCTATGGCTACACCTTC. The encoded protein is CASRDPGQVFYGYTF.